These 30 T cell receptor beta chains were all obtained from the same sample, sequenced in a study of T cells after yellow fever vaccination. TCRdb itself ran the 5' RACE reads through MiXCR, one entry per CDR3 protein. The top ten hold 15% of the sample, which has 610,000 or so distinct CDR3 sequences, about 12% seen once. The input for sequencing was PBMCs, taken on the day of the yellow fever booster vaccination. The receptors were gathered from a man aged 25 to 40 who received the YFV17D yellow fever vaccine.

The chain employs TRBV20-1 and TRBJ2-1, with 12 bases lining up with TRBD2. J gave up 0 bases and V 6 bases, and 9 bases lay outside the gene matches. Germline V CDR1 and CDR2: DFQATT, SNEGSKA (reference sequence). This CDR3 spans 17 amino acids. The CDR3 DNA reads as TGCAGTGCGCTACTAGCGGGAGGCACCCTCTCCTACAATGAGCAGTTCTTC. Protein product: CSALLAGGTLSYNEQFF.

This clonotype was picked up a small number of times. V is TRBV5-4 and J is TRBJ2-5; the D gene is possibly TRBD1 (8 bases). Germline CDR1 reads SGHNT; CDR2 reads YYREEE (reference sequence). Trimming left V 3 bases short and J 5 bases short, with 14 bases between. The CDR3 is 14 residues long. The CDR3 region has the DNA TGTGCCAGCAGCTCCCAACAGGGGGGGGAGACCCAGTACTTC. Translated, it gives CASSSQQGGETQYF. Full variable domain (outside the CDR3, taken from reference TRBV5-4 and TRBJ2-5): ETGVTQSPTHLIKTRGQQVTLRCSSQSGHNTVSWYQQALGQGPQFIFQYYREEENGRGNFPPRFSGLQFPNYSSELNVNALELDDSALYLCASSSQQGGETQYFGPGTRLLVL.

This chain joins TRBV20-1 and TRBJ2-6, with D unresolved. Per germline, CDR1 DFQATT and CDR2 SNEGSKA (reference sequence). Trimming cost V 6 bases and J 4 bases, with 7 bases left between them. The CDR3 length is 12 residues. CDR3 nucleotides: TGCAGTGCCAGTGTGGGGGCCAACGTCCTGACTTTC. It is translated as CSASVGANVLTF.

J is TRBJ2-3 and V is TRBV5-1; the match to TRBD2 covers 16 bases. This CDR3 spans 17 amino acids. With V trimmed by 4 bases and J by 4 bases, 6 bases remained unmatched. Germline CDR1 SGHRS, CDR2 YFSETQ. CDR3 sequence: CASSLGTSGREADTQYF. For the CDR3, the DNA is TGCGCCAGCAGCCTGGGGACTAGCGGGAGGGAGGCAGATACGCAGTATTTT. Supplemented by reference TRBV5-1 and TRBJ2-3, the full variable domain reads KAGVTQTPRYLIKTRGQQVTLSCSPISGHRSVSWYQQTPGQGLQFLFEYFSETQRNKGNFPGRFSGRQFSNSRSEMNVSTLELGDSALYLCASSLGTSGREADTQYFGPGTRLTVL.

This clonotype was detected only a few times. The V gene is TRBV11-2, the J gene TRBJ2-3, with 9 bases that match TRBD2. V was pared by 5 bases and J by 1 base, with 7 bases of the junction left unmatched. This CDR3 spans 16 amino acids. Looked up from germline, CDR1 is SGHAT and CDR2 is FQNNGV. CDR3 bases: TGTGCCAGCAGCCTTAGCGGGGGATCTGGCACAGATACGCAGTATTTT. It translates to CASSLSGGSGTDTQYF.

This clonotype has more than one count but fewer than ten. This chain joins TRBV29-1 and TRBJ2-1; TRBD2 matches 14 bases. Germline CDR1 reads SQVTM; CDR2 reads ANQGSEA. CDR3 size: 18 residues. Trimming removed 7 bases from V and 0 bases from J; junction bases left unmatched: 11. CDR3 protein: CSAVGLAGELTSYNEQFF. The CDR3, as DNA: TGCAGCGCCGTGGGACTAGCGGGAGAACTTACCTCCTACAATGAGCAGTTCTTC.

The sample holds many counts of this clonotype. V gene TRBV5-6 combines with J gene TRBJ2-7; tentative D call: TRBD1 (5 bases). Germline CDR1 and CDR2: SGHDT and YYEEEE. This CDR3 spans 14 amino acids. Trimming cost V 4 bases and J 8 bases, with 19 bases left between them. The DNA of the CDR3 is TGTGCCAGCAGCACCACGGCAGGGTTTCTCAAGCAGTACTTC. As protein: CASSTTAGFLKQYF. The variable domain in full, with the rest retrieved from reference TRBV5-6 and TRBJ2-7, is DAGVTQSPTHLIKTRGQQVTLRCSPKSGHDTVSWYQQALGQGPQFIFQYYEEEERQRGNFPDRFSGHQFPNYSSELNVNALLLGDSALYLCASSTTAGFLKQYFGPGTRLTVT.

This clonotype was recorded a few times. This chain uses TRBV7-8 with TRBJ2-3; weak D call: TRBD2 (6 bases). Per the germline V gene, CDR1 is SGHVS and CDR2 is FQNEAQ. CDR3 length: 15 residues. Trimming left V 4 bases short and J 5 bases short, with 16 bases between. The CDR3 nucleotides are TGTGCCAGCAGCTCCCGGGCCGGGCGGGGAGATACGCAGTATTTT. Translation gives CASSSRAGRGDTQYF.

This chain joins TRBV2 and TRBJ2-7, with a possible D match to TRBD1 (6 bases). V shed 6 bases and J shed 1 base, with 13 bases lying between them. This CDR3 contains 14 residues. Looked up from germline, CDR1 is SNHLY and CDR2 is FYNNEI. CDR3 in DNA: TGTGCCAGCAGCGGACAGTACCCATCCTACGAGCAGTACTTC. Protein: CASSGQYPSYEQYF.

In regard to this clonotype: A junction end diverges from the germline sequence, so it may reflect a read error. The CDR3: CASGFSRPGWFSVHF. The CDR3 nucleotides read TGTGCTAGTGGTTTTTCCCGCCCCGGTTGGTTTTCGGTGCACTTC. The gene calls are TRBV12-5 and TRBJ2-7; D is unresolved. CDR1 is LGHNT, CDR2 FRNRAP, per germline. The CDR3 is 15 amino acids.

This clonotype was detected only a few times. This sequence joins TRBV7-2 and TRBJ2-7; 9 positions agree with TRBD2. The V segment lost 6 bases and the J segment 6 bases; nucleotides outside the gene matches: 6. CDR3 length: 13 residues. CDR1 SGHTA and CDR2 FQGNSA come from the germline V gene. CDR3 amino acids: CASSRSGSLEQYF. The CDR3 DNA reads TGTGCCAGCAGTCGTAGCGGGAGTCTCGAGCAGTACTTC. Full variable domain (missing parts from reference TRBV7-2 and TRBJ2-7): GAGVSQSPSNKVTEKGKDVELRCDPISGHTALYWYRQSLGQGLEFLIYFQGNSAPDKSGLPSDRFSAERTGGSVSTLTIQRTQQEDSAVYLCASSRSGSLEQYFGPGTRLTVT.

This chain connects TRBV6-1 to TRBJ1-1; no clear D. The germline gives CDR1 MNHNS, CDR2 SASEGT. The CDR3 has 13 amino acids. Trimming took off 10 bases at V and 0 bases at J, with 12 bases between the two ends. The CDR3 DNA sequence: TGTGCCACATACGGAAGCATGAACACTGAAGCTTTCTTT. Protein product: CATYGSMNTEAFF.

This clonotype was observed a handful of times. The V and J genes are TRBV11-2 and TRBJ2-3; TRBD2 matches 15 bases. CDR3 length equals 18 residues. V lost 5 bases to trimming and J lost 2 bases; unmatched junction nucleotides: 8. Per the germline V gene, CDR1 is SGHAT and CDR2 is FQNNGV. The DNA of the CDR3 is TGTGCCAGCAGCCCGGGACTAGCGGGAGGCCGACACACAGATACGCAGTATTTT. This gives the protein CASSPGLAGGRHTDTQYF.

This chain uses TRBV20-1 with TRBJ1-1; no reliable D call. V was clipped by 0 bases and J by 7 bases, with 6 bases between them. This CDR3 has 11 residues. Germline V CDR1 and CDR2: DFQATT, SNEGSKA (reference sequence). CDR3 nucleotides: TGCAGTGCTAGAGACCACTATGAAGCTTTCTTT. Its protein product is CSARDHYEAFF.

The chain joins TRBV2 to TRBJ2-7; D is unresolved. Trimming removed 1 base at V and 1 base at J, with 14 bases between. Germline CDR1 reads SNHLY; CDR2 reads FYNNEI. The CDR3 covers 16 residues. The chain's CDR3 is CASSEDRPPRSYEQYF. The DNA for the CDR3 is TGTGCCAGCAGTGAAGATAGACCGCCACGGTCCTACGAGCAGTACTTC.

The V call is TRBV27, the J call TRBJ2-1; 13 nucleotides match TRBD2. Germline lookup yields CDR1 MNHEY and CDR2 SMNVEV (reference sequence). Germline trimming cut 1 base from V and 7 bases from J; bases unmatched to any gene: 4. CDR3 length: 16 residues. This CDR3 is CASSLLLAGGFNEQFF. CDR3 DNA: TGTGCCAGCAGTTTATTACTAGCGGGAGGGTTTAATGAGCAGTTCTTC.

This chain connects TRBV6-1 to TRBJ1-5; D may be TRBD1 (6 bases). The CDR3 is 16 amino acids. V was pared by 5 bases and J by 4 bases, with 18 bases between. CDR1 is MNHNS, CDR2 SASEGT, per germline. As DNA, the CDR3 is TGTGCCAGCAGTCCTAGTAGGGGGGGAATTAATCAGCCCCAGCATTTT. It specifies CASSPSRGGINQPQHF.

This clonotype was seen repeatedly, ten times or more. The gene calls are TRBV7-6 and TRBJ2-1, with a weak D call TRBD2 (6 bases). Germline loops: CDR1 SGHVS, CDR2 FNYEAQ. This CDR3 is 12 amino acids long. V dropped 5 bases and J dropped 9 bases, with 11 bases sitting between them. CDR3 nucleotide sequence: TGTGCCAGCAGCCAGAGCGGGCTTGAGCAGTTCTTC. This gives the protein CASSQSGLEQFF.

The V gene is TRBV7-2, the J gene TRBJ2-5; either TRBD1 or TRBD2 may fit D (5 bases each). The V gene's germline CDR1 is SGHTA and CDR2 FQGNSA. The germline V and J ends were trimmed by 5 bases and 4 bases, with 11 bases remaining between them. The CDR3 has 13 residues. The CDR3 spells CASSRGSAETQYF. As DNA, the CDR3 is TGTGCCAGCAGCCGGGGCAGCGCAGAGACCCAGTACTTC.

The V gene is TRBV6-6, the J gene TRBJ2-1; D gene ambiguous. The V end was cut by 6 bases, the J end by 7 bases, with 13 bases between. CDR1 is MNHNY, CDR2 SVGAGI, per germline (reference sequence). This CDR3 region has 13 residues. This CDR3 reads CASSRTMVNEQFF. As DNA, the CDR3 is TGTGCCAGCAGCCGTACGATGGTTAATGAGCAGTTCTTC.

This clonotype was observed a handful of times. V is TRBV24-1 and J is TRBJ2-1; 10 bases fit TRBD2. V shed 4 bases, J shed 6 bases, and the junction held 2 bases outside the gene matches. Germline loops: CDR1 KGHDR, CDR2 SFDVKD. This CDR3 contains 14 residues. The CDR3 nucleotides are TGTGCCACCAGTGACAGCGGGAGGGGCAATGAGCAGTTCTTC. Translating it yields CATSDSGRGNEQFF.

This clonotype was detected a few times. The chain employs TRBV27 and TRBJ2-1; 14 bases fit TRBD2. CDR3 length equals 18 residues. The V and J ends lost 2 bases and 2 bases, in that order; junction bases with no gene match: 5. Germline V gene sequence: CDR1 MNHEY, CDR2 SMNVEV (reference sequence). CDR3 protein: CASSLRTSGRNPYNEQFF. DNA of the CDR3: TGTGCCAGCAGTTTAAGGACTAGCGGGAGGAATCCCTACAATGAGCAGTTCTTC.

The V and J genes are TRBV20-1 and TRBJ2-7; unclear D gene. The CDR3 has 12 amino acids. V lost 3 bases, J lost 6 bases, and 12 bases lay in between. Germline CDR1 is DFQATT and CDR2 is SNEGSKA (reference sequence). The CDR3 DNA reads TGCAGTGCTAGCGACTTCATCTCCGAGCAGTACTTC. It is translated as CSASDFISEQYF.

The rearrangement links TRBV28 to TRBJ2-5, with 8 nucleotides matching TRBD2. The CDR3 sequence is 15 residues long. J lost 5 bases, V lost 6 bases, and 11 bases had no gene match. Germline V gene data show CDR1 as MDHEN and CDR2 as SYDVKM. The CDR3: CASRGAGAKGETQYF. In DNA, the CDR3 is TGTGCCAGCAGGGGAGCGGGAGCGAAGGGGGAGACCCAGTACTTC.

This chain joins TRBV12-3 or TRBV12-4 and TRBJ2-1; D may be TRBD1 (5 bases). The germline V and J ends were trimmed by 4 bases and 14 bases, with 12 bases remaining between them. The CDR3 totals 11 residues. The CDR3 sequence: CASSSLVGEFF. The CDR3 DNA is TGTGCCAGCAGTTCATTAGTAGGGGAGTTCTTC.

This chain uses TRBV20-1 with TRBJ1-2; D uncertain. Between the trimmed V and J ends, which lost 1 base and 7 bases, there was a span of 13 bases. The germline CDR1 and CDR2 sequences are DFQATT and SNEGSKA (reference sequence). The CDR3 consists of 13 residues. The CDR3 protein is CSARAVPISGYTF. As DNA, the CDR3 is TGCAGTGCTAGAGCAGTTCCAATCTCTGGCTACACCTTC.

The chain couples TRBV19 to TRBJ2-3; D not resolved. In germline, CDR1 is LNHDA, CDR2 SQIVND (reference sequence). V was clipped by 3 bases and J by 6 bases, with 13 bases between them. CDR3 size: 14 residues. Here the CDR3 reads CASSIGQVPDTQYF. CDR3 coding DNA: TGTGCCAGTAGTATTGGGCAGGTCCCGGATACGCAGTATTTT.

The chain couples TRBV27 to TRBJ1-5; maybe TRBD1 (6 bases). The CDR3 consists of 16 residues. Germline CDR1 is MNHEY and CDR2 is SMNVEV (reference sequence). Trimming stripped 2 bases from V and 2 bases from J, with 13 bases between. The CDR3 sequence: CASSLMAGVGNQPQHF. CDR3 in DNA: TGTGCCAGCAGTTTAATGGCAGGGGTAGGCAATCAGCCCCAGCATTTT.

The chain combines TRBV25-1 with TRBJ2-4; TRBD1 matches at 7 bases. V was clipped by 0 bases and J by 8 bases; unmatched bases: 10. The CDR3 runs to 16 residues. The germline CDR1 and CDR2 sequences are MGHDK and SYGVNS. The CDR3 protein is CASSEYGRRGMDIQYF. The CDR3 nucleotides read TGTGCCAGCAGTGAATACGGGCGCAGGGGGATGGACATTCAGTACTTC.

The chain has TRBV6-1 and TRBJ2-7; 13 bases are shared with TRBD2. CDR3 length equals 15 residues. Germline lookup yields CDR1 MNHNS and CDR2 SASEGT. V trimming: 6 bases; J trimming: 5 bases; junction bases outside the gene matches: 7. The chain's CDR3 is CASSGGTSGKNEQYF. The CDR3 nucleotides are TGTGCCAGCAGCGGGGGGACTAGCGGGAAGAACGAGCAGTACTTC.